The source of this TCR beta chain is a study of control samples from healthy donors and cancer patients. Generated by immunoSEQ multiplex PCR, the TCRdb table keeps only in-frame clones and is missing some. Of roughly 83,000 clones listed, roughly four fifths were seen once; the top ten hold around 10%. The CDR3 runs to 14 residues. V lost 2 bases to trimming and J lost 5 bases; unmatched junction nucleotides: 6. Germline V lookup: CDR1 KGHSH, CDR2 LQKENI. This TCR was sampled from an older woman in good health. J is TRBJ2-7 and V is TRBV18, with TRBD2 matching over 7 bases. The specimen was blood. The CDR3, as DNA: TGTGCCAGCTCACCAGGGACTACATCTGACGAGCAGTACTTC. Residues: CASSPGTTSDEQYF. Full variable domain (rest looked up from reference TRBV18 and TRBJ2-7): NAGVMQNPRHLVRRRGQEARLRCSPMKGHSHVYWYRQLPEEGLKFMVYLQKENIIDESGMPKERFSAEFPKEGPSILRIQQVVRGDSAAYFCASSPGTTSDEQYFGPGTRLTVT.